This TCR beta chain was retrieved from a study of beta chain features in type 1 diabetes. Isolated RNA was reverse transcribed in full, so expressed TCRB transcripts were sequenced. Produced via immunoSEQ multiplex PCR; TCRdb's table is partial and in-frame only. The sample contains hundreds of thousands of clones, roughly 14% of which appear only once. This clone was seen a handful of times. Each sorted population was over 98% pure. Trimming cost V 4 bases and J 2 bases; bases outside gene matches: 8. The CDR3 has 16 amino acids. Per germline, CDR1 SGHKS and CDR2 YYEKEE (reference sequence). The specimen was naive CD4+ T cells from blood. V and J are TRBV5-5 and TRBJ2-3; 9 bases are a match to TRBD2. The clonotype was recovered from a woman in her thirties or forties in good health. The CDR3 loop is CASSPLSGGTTDTQYF. The CDR3 DNA is TGTGCCAGCAGCCCTCTCAGCGGGGGGACCACAGATACGCAGTATTTT.